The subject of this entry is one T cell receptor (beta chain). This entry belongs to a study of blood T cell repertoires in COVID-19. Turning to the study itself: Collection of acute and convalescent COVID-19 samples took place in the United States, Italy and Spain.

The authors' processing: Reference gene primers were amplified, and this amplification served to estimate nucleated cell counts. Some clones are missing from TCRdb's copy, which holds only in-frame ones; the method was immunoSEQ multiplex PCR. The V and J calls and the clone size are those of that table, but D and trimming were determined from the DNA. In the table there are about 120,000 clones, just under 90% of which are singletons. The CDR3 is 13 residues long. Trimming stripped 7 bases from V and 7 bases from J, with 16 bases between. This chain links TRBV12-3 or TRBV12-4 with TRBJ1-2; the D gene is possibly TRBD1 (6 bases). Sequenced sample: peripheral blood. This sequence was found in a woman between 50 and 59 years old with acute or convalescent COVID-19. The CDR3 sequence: CASTLGGGGGYTF. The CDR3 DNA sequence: TGTGCCAGCACCTTAGGGGGGGGAGGTGGCTACACCTTC.